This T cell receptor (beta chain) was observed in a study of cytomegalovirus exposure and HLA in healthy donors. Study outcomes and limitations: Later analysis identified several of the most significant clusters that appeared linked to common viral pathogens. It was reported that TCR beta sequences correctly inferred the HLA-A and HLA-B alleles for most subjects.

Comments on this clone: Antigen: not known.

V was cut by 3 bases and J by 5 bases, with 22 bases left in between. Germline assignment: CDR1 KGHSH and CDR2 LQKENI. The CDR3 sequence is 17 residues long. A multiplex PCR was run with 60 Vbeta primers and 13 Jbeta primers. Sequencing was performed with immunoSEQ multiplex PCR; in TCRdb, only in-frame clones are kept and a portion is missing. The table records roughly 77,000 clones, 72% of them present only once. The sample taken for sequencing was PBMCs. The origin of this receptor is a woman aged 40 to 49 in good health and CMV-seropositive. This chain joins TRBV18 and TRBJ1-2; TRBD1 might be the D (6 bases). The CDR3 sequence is CASSPGWGRESWYGYTF. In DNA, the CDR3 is TGTGCCAGCTCACCTGGTTGGGGGCGCGAATCTTGGTATGGCTACACCTTC.